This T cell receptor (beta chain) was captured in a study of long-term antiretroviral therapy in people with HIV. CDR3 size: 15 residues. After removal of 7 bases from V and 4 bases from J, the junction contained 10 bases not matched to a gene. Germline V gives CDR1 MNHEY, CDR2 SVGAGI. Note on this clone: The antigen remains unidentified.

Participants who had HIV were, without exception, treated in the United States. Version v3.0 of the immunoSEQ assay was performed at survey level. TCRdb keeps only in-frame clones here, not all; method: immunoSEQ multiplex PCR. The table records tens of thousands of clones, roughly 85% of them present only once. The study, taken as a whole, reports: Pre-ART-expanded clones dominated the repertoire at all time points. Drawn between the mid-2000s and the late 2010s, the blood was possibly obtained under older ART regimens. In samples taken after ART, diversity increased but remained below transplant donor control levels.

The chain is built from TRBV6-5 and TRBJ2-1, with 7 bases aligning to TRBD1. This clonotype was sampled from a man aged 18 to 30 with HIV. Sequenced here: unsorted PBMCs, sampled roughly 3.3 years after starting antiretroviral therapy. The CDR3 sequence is CASNHRDRKYNEQFF. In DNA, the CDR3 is TGTGCCAGCAATCACCGGGACAGAAAATACAATGAGCAGTTCTTC.